This passage covers 5 T cell receptor beta chains from one sample sequenced in a study of CD8 T cells in Susac syndrome. Reverse transcription used about 0.45 to 1 ug RNA and random hexamers. TCRdb called the immunoSEQ multiplex PCR reads again in MiXCR, with one record for every CDR3 protein. The profile shows some 120,000 distinct CDR3 sequences, about 94% of them singletons. Sequencing was done on a sample of CD4+ T cells from PBMCs. These receptors originate from a human donor with multiple sclerosis.

This chain joins TRBV3-1 and TRBJ1-2; D is unclear. Trimming left V 0 bases short and J 4 bases short, with 3 bases between. The germline V gene encodes CDR1 LGHDT and CDR2 YNNKEL (reference sequence). There are 12 residues in the CDR3. The CDR3 region has the DNA TGTGCCAGCAGCCAAGACACCTATGGCTACACCTTC. This gives the protein CASSQDTYGYTF.

CDR3 residues: CATSRGYTVTEAFF. CDR3 coding DNA: TGTGCCACCAGCAGAGGGTACACGGTCACTGAAGCTTTCTTT. The chain recombines TRBV15 with TRBJ1-1; no clear D gene. The CDR3 sequence is 14 residues long. Germline V gene data show CDR1 as LNHNV and CDR2 as YYDKDF (reference sequence). With 1 base removed from V and 4 bases from J, the gap between germline ends came to 10 bases.

This sequence joins TRBV25-1 and TRBJ2-3, with D perhaps given as TRBD1 or TRBD2 (6 bases each). Germline loops: CDR1 MGHDK, CDR2 SYGVNS. The CDR3 totals 17 residues. Trimming left V 4 bases short and J 4 bases short, with 21 bases between. This CDR3 reads CASSGFPGAGRPDTQYF. CDR3 nucleotides: TGTGCCAGCAGTGGCTTCCCGGGGGCGGGGAGGCCAGATACGCAGTATTTT.

This chain uses TRBV6-8 with TRBJ2-5, with 9 bases lining up with TRBD2. CDR1 is MNHGY, CDR2 SAAAGT, per germline. The trim removed 0 bases at V and 1 base at J, leaving 15 bases unmatched. The length of the CDR3 is 20 residues. The CDR3 sequence: CASSYSTSGLARCPQETQYF. The CDR3 nucleotides are TGTGCCAGCAGTTACTCGACTTCTGGACTAGCGAGGTGCCCCCAAGAGACCCAGTACTTC.

This clonotype was seen once. The genes are TRBV6-5 and TRBJ2-6, with D perhaps matching TRBD2 (5 bases). The V end was cut by 0 bases, the J end by 0 bases, with 9 bases between. The CDR3 runs 17 residues. Germline CDR1 is MNHEY and CDR2 is SVGAGI. CDR3 sequence: CASSYSIRGSGANVLTF. DNA for the CDR3: TGTGCCAGCAGTTACTCGATACGGGGCTCTGGGGCCAACGTCCTGACTTTC.